These 15 T cell receptor beta chains share one sample of origin, sequenced in a study of shared clonotypes between healthy human individuals. Only in-frame clones appear in the TCRdb table, and some are missing; sequencing was by immunoSEQ multiplex PCR. The sample records more than 2,000,000 clones, more than 80% being singletons. The sequenced sample was naive CD4+ T cells sorted from blood. Regarding subset: CD45RA+ positively selected. These receptors originate from a man aged 18 to 35 in good health.

This chain's CDR3 is CASRQGLKNTEAFF. CDR3 DNA sequence: TGTGCCAGTAGACAGGGGCTTAAGAACACTGAAGCTTTCTTT. The J gene is TRBJ1-1, the V gene TRBV19; TRBD1 matches at 7 bases. The CDR3 runs to 14 residues. The V and J ends lost 6 bases and 1 base, in that order; junction bases with no gene match: 5. CDR1 is LNHDA and CDR2 is SQIVND in the germline V gene (reference sequence).

V and J are TRBV28 and TRBJ1-5; D call uncertain. This CDR3 is built from 15 residues. V lost 5 bases to trimming and J lost 0 bases, with 11 bases between them. CDR1 is MDHEN and CDR2 is SYDVKM in the germline V gene. The CDR3, as DNA: TGTGCCAGCAGTACACGAGGGTATAGCAATCAGCCCCAGCATTTT. Translation gives CASSTRGYSNQPQHF.

J is TRBJ2-4 and V is TRBV19, with TRBD2 identical over 11 bases. Germline-derived CDR1 and CDR2 are LNHDA and SQIVND (reference sequence). After removal of 5 bases from V and 1 base from J, the junction contained 7 bases not matched to a gene. This CDR3 is 17 amino acids long. CDR3 bases: TGTGCCAGTAGTTCCTTAGCGGGAGGGGTTGCCAAAAACATTCAGTACTTC. Protein sequence: CASSSLAGGVAKNIQYF.

This chain connects TRBV10-1 to TRBJ2-6; D unresolved. From germline, CDR1 is WNHNN and CDR2 SYGVQD (reference sequence). With 0 bases removed from V and 7 bases from J, the gap between germline ends came to 4 bases. The CDR3 sequence is 13 residues long. The CDR3 here is CASSESSANVLTF. DNA of the CDR3: TGCGCCAGCAGTGAGTCGAGTGCCAACGTCCTGACTTTC.

The chain employs TRBV19 and TRBJ2-1, with 10 positions matching TRBD1. Unmatched junction bases numbered 6, after V lost 4 bases and J lost 6 bases. CDR1 is LNHDA, CDR2 SQIVND, per germline (reference sequence). The CDR3 runs 15 residues. CDR3: CASSTGTGAGNEQFF. DNA for the CDR3: TGTGCCAGTAGTACCGGGACAGGGGCCGGCAATGAGCAGTTCTTC.

This rearrangement joins TRBV11-2 to TRBJ1-1; D is perhaps TRBD1 (5 bases). Deletions cut 2 bases from V and 1 base from J, with 8 bases between. This CDR3 comprises 14 residues. Germline CDR1 SGHAT, CDR2 FQNNGV. The CDR3 loop is CASSLYQGNTEAFF. Written as DNA, the CDR3 is TGTGCCAGCAGCTTATATCAGGGGAACACTGAAGCTTTCTTT.

This chain uses TRBV5-3 with TRBJ1-3; tentatively, D is TRBD1 (5 bases). TRBV5-3 is given ORF status, its function remaining uncertain. CDR3 length: 20 amino acids. V lost 3 bases and J 4 bases, leaving 29 bases between the germline ends. The CDR3 coding sequence is TGTGCCAGAAGCTCCCAATTTCGAGGGGCCCTCCTTCGGGGCGGAAACACCATATATTTT. Translating gives CARSSQFRGALLRGGNTIYF.

CDR3 region: CASSQDRRGPEYF. DNA of the CDR3: TGCGCCAGCAGCCAAGATCGTAGAGGGCCGGAGTACTTC. This chain links TRBV4-1 with TRBJ2-5; tentatively, D is TRBD2 (5 bases). The CDR3 sequence is 13 residues long. The V end lost 0 bases, the J end lost 12 bases, and 14 bases lay between the germline ends. Germline CDR1 reads MGHRA; CDR2 reads YSYEKL.

The rearrangement links TRBV5-6 to TRBJ2-1; D may match TRBD1 or TRBD2 (6 bases each). Germline loops: CDR1 SGHDT, CDR2 YYEEEE. CDR3 length equals 14 residues. Trimming removed 7 bases from V and 7 bases from J, with 18 bases in between. CDR3 loop: CASVLGGQGNEQFF. The CDR3 nucleotides are TGTGCCAGCGTCCTCGGGGGCCAGGGAAATGAGCAGTTCTTC.

The rearrangement uses TRBV11-3 and TRBJ2-3; TRBD1 matches at 7 bases. Germline CDR1 is SGHNT and CDR2 is YENEEA. This CDR3 is 15 amino acids long. With V trimmed by 4 bases and J by 3 bases, 7 bases remained unmatched. The CDR3 nucleotides are TGTGCCAGCAGCTCCGACAGGGTTGGAACAGATACGCAGTATTTT. Translating it yields CASSSDRVGTDTQYF.

Details on this clone: Other nucleotide sequences from this sample produce the same CDR3. The chain is built from TRBV7-9 and TRBJ2-3; D gene ambiguous. Germline CDR1 reads SEHNR; CDR2 reads FQNEAQ (reference sequence). V lost 5 bases, J lost 3 bases, and 3 bases lay in between. The CDR3 is 11 residues long. CDR3 bases: TGTGCCAGCAGCCGGACAGATACGCAGTATTTT. It encodes CASSRTDTQYF. The entire variable domain, with the rest obtained from reference TRBV7-9 and TRBJ2-3, is as follows: DTGVSQNPRHKITKRGQNVTFRCDPISEHNRLYWYRQTLGQGPEFLTYFQNEAQLEKSRLLSDRFSAERPKGSFSTLEIQRTEQGDSAMYLCASSRTDTQYFGPGTRLTVL.

CDR3 amino acids: CASSEYFEQYF. The DNA of the CDR3 is TGTGCCAGCAGTGAGTACTTCGAGCAGTACTTC. The J gene is TRBJ2-7, the V gene TRBV6-1; the D is unclear. This CDR3 region has 11 residues. V lost 3 bases and J 6 bases, leaving 6 bases between the germline ends. Per germline, CDR1 MNHNS and CDR2 SASEGT.

The V call is TRBV5-6, the J call TRBJ1-6; possible D gene TRBD1, 6 bases. The CDR3 has 14 residues. V lost 5 bases to trimming and J lost 6 bases, with 12 bases between them. Germline values: CDR1 SGHDT, CDR2 YYEEEE. CDR3 residues: CASSRDISNSPLHF. The CDR3, as DNA: TGTGCCAGCAGTCGGGACATTAGTAATTCACCCCTCCACTTT.

J is TRBJ2-1 and V is TRBV19, with TRBD1 matching 10 bases. V lost 5 bases to trimming and J lost 3 bases; unmatched junction nucleotides: 7. Germline V CDR1 and CDR2: LNHDA, SQIVND (reference sequence). The CDR3 covers 16 residues. CDR3 protein: CASSLTGTGVYNEQFF. The CDR3, as DNA: TGTGCCAGTAGTCTTACCGGGACAGGGGTCTACAATGAGCAGTTCTTC.

This chain joins TRBV5-1 and TRBJ2-1, with a weak D call TRBD1 (6 bases). Germline CDR1 and CDR2: SGHRS and YFSETQ. Deletions cut 3 bases from V and 3 bases from J, with 13 bases between. The CDR3 consists of 15 residues. Written as DNA, the CDR3 is TGCGCCAGCAGCTCCAAAACAGGGAACTACAATGAGCAGTTCTTC. Translating it yields CASSSKTGNYNEQFF.